Below, 22 T cell receptor beta chains from the same sample are listed, as sequenced in a study of a mutant IDH1 vaccine in newly diagnosed glioma. Sequencing used immunoSEQ multiplex PCR; TCRdb keeps in-frame clones, though not all of them. The sample consists of about 54,000 clones, about 90% of them appearing once. Time point meaning: week 23, last vaccination. Each vaccine dose was 300 ug of mutant IDH1 20-mer peptide, with topical imiquimod. No antigen has been assigned to these receptors. The sample was PBMCs, taken from a glioma patient whose treatment included an IDH1 peptide vaccine. These receptors were collected from a man aged 35 to 55 with glioma.

The genes are TRBV10-3 and TRBJ2-7, with 9 bases matching TRBD1. V gave up 5 bases and J gave up 0 bases; unmatched junction bases: 5. The CDR3 is 15 amino acids. CDR1 ENHRY and CDR2 SYGVKD come from the germline V gene. The CDR3 DNA reads TGTGCCATCAGTCTGACAGGGGGTGGCTCCTACGAGCAGTACTTC. It yields the protein CAISLTGGGSYEQYF.

The J gene is TRBJ1-1, the V gene TRBV7-2; D is unresolved. The germline V gene encodes CDR1 SGHTA and CDR2 FQGNSA. V was pared by 1 base and J by 5 bases, with 11 bases between. The CDR3 runs to 14 residues. Here the CDR3 reads CASSLGNWVTEAFF. Here the CDR3 DNA reads TGTGCCAGCAGCTTAGGCAACTGGGTGACTGAAGCTTTCTTT.

This clone showed up just a few times. This sequence joins TRBV7-9 and TRBJ2-7; no clear D gene. Germline values: CDR1 SEHNR, CDR2 FQNEAQ (reference sequence). V gave up 1 base and J gave up 5 bases, with 15 bases separating them. This CDR3 has 15 residues. The DNA for the CDR3 is TGTGCCAGCAGCTTAGACCGGTCAGCTCCCCACGAGCAGTACTTC. Translation gives CASSLDRSAPHEQYF.

The genes are TRBV10-1 and TRBJ2-4, with 11 positions matching TRBD2. The CDR3 length is 16 residues. Looked up from germline, CDR1 is WNHNN and CDR2 is SYGVQD (reference sequence). V trimming: 2 bases; J trimming: 4 bases; junction bases outside the gene matches: 4. CDR3 in amino acids: CASSEAGTSGKNIQYF. DNA for the CDR3: TGCGCCAGCAGTGAGGCCGGGACTAGCGGAAAAAACATTCAGTACTTC.

This clone is termed medium-sized. The CDR3 DNA reads TGCGCCAGCAGCCTGACTAGCGGGGCCGCGAACACCGGGGAGCTGTTTTTT. It yields the protein CASSLTSGAANTGELFF. The J gene is TRBJ2-2, the V gene TRBV5-1; 11 bases are a match to TRBD2. CDR1 and CDR2 (germline): SGHRS, YFSETQ. The CDR3 consists of 17 residues. The V gene end was trimmed by 4 bases and the J gene end by 0 bases; junction bases not matched to a gene: 5.

This chain connects TRBV7-9 to TRBJ1-5, with D possibly matching TRBD1 (5 bases). This CDR3 is 16 amino acids long. Germline V gene lookup returns CDR1 SEHNR and CDR2 FQNEAQ (reference sequence). V lost 5 bases and J 3 bases, leaving 17 bases between the germline ends. CDR3 loop: CASSLGTGGDNQPQHF. CDR3 DNA sequence: TGTGCCAGCAGCCTCGGAACGGGGGGGGACAATCAGCCCCAGCATTTT.

The rearrangement uses TRBV7-9 and TRBJ2-7; TRBD2 matches at 14 bases. This CDR3 comprises 17 residues. V dropped 5 bases and J dropped 0; count of bases not matched to a gene: 6. CDR1 SEHNR and CDR2 FQNEAQ come from the germline V gene (reference sequence). The DNA of the CDR3 is TGTGCCAGCAGCCCGGGACTAGCGGGAGCCAACTCCTACGAGCAGTACTTC. It encodes CASSPGLAGANSYEQYF.

This rearrangement joins TRBV28 to TRBJ2-7; the D gene is possibly TRBD1 (6 bases). The CDR3 spans 12 residues. The germline gives CDR1 MDHEN, CDR2 SYDVKM. Trimming took off 6 bases at V and 6 bases at J, with 12 bases between the two ends. The CDR3 here is CASSLLQGEQYF. CDR3 coding DNA: TGTGCCAGCAGCCTTCTACAGGGCGAGCAGTACTTC.

For the CDR3, the DNA is TGTGCCAGTAGTGACGGACCCGGGGAGCTGTTTTTT. The encoded protein is CASSDGPGELFF. The rearrangement links TRBV19 to TRBJ2-2; D is unresolved. V was pared by 5 bases and J by 6 bases, with 7 bases between. The CDR3 has 12 residues. CDR1 and CDR2 (germline): LNHDA, SQIVND (reference sequence). The whole variable domain, remainder taken from reference TRBV19 and TRBJ2-2, is DGGITQSPKYLFRKEGQNVTLSCEQNLNHDAMYWYRQDPGQGLRLIYYSQIVNDFQKGDIAEGYSVSREKKESFPLTVTSAQKNPTAFYLCASSDGPGELFFGEGSRLTVL.

The chain has TRBV7-2 and TRBJ2-7; no clear D gene. The CDR3 has 13 amino acids. The V and J ends lost 2 bases and 6 bases respectively, with 11 bases between them. Germline CDR1 SGHTA, CDR2 FQGNSA. The DNA of the CDR3 is TGTGCCAGCAGCTTAAGGAGTTCGCTCGAGCAGTACTTC. Its translation is CASSLRSSLEQYF.

This chain joins TRBV9 and TRBJ2-5; a possible D gene is TRBD1 (6 bases). This CDR3 contains 15 residues. Per germline, CDR1 SGDLS and CDR2 YYNGEE. Trimming cost V 2 bases and J 1 base, with 12 bases left between them. CDR3 sequence (DNA): TGTGCCAGCAGCGTCCAAACAGGGACCCAAGAGACCCAGTACTTC. Its protein is CASSVQTGTQETQYF.

Of note for this clone: The same CDR3 can be traced to other DNA sequences in this sample. V and J are TRBV18 and TRBJ2-4, with D possibly TRBD2 on 6 matching bases. CDR1 and CDR2 (germline): KGHSH, LQKENI. CDR3 length: 14 amino acids. Trimming took off 3 bases at V and 4 bases at J, with 10 bases between the two ends. The CDR3 loop reads CASSPTGGKNIQYF. CDR3 coding DNA: TGTGCCAGCTCACCGACCGGAGGGAAAAACATTCAGTACTTC.

The chain has TRBV19 and TRBJ2-1; 9 bases are a match to TRBD2. The CDR3 extends over 14 amino acids. CDR1 is LNHDA and CDR2 is SQIVND in the germline V gene (reference sequence). Trimming at V came to 3 bases and at J to 6 bases, leaving 3 bases not matched to a gene. The CDR3 coding sequence is TGTGCCAGTAGTATGACTAGCGGACCCAATGAGCAGTTCTTC. Its protein product is CASSMTSGPNEQFF. Using reference TRBV19 and TRBJ2-1 for the parts outside the CDR3, the full variable domain is DGGITQSPKYLFRKEGQNVTLSCEQNLNHDAMYWYRQDPGQGLRLIYYSQIVNDFQKGDIAEGYSVSREKKESFPLTVTSAQKNPTAFYLCASSMTSGPNEQFFGPGTRLTVL.

This chain links TRBV7-3 with TRBJ2-2; no reliable D call. This CDR3 spans 13 amino acids. Germline-derived CDR1 and CDR2 are SGHTA and FQGTGA. Deletions cut 2 bases from V and 4 bases from J, with 5 bases between. The CDR3 region is CASSLGPTGELFF. In DNA form, the CDR3 reads TGTGCCAGCAGCTTAGGCCCCACCGGGGAGCTGTTTTTT.

This clone has just one count. J is TRBJ2-3 and V is TRBV18; possibly TRBD2 for D (6 bases). V was pared by 2 bases and J by 2 bases, with 17 bases between. Germline V lookup: CDR1 KGHSH, CDR2 LQKENI. CDR3 length: 17 amino acids. This CDR3 is CASSPRRPAGSTDTQYF. The DNA of the CDR3 is TGTGCCAGCTCACCAAGGAGACCGGCGGGATCCACAGATACGCAGTATTTT. Together with reference TRBV18 and TRBJ2-3, the CDR3 gives the full variable domain: NAGVMQNPRHLVRRRGQEARLRCSPMKGHSHVYWYRQLPEEGLKFMVYLQKENIIDESGMPKERFSAEFPKEGPSILRIQQVVRGDSAAYFCASSPRRPAGSTDTQYFGPGTRLTVL.

The chain links TRBV7-6 to TRBJ2-7; D call uncertain. The V end lost 1 base, the J end lost 3 bases, and 7 bases lay between the germline ends. Germline loops: CDR1 SGHVS, CDR2 FNYEAQ. This CDR3 has 13 amino acids. The CDR3 nucleotides read TGTGCCAGCAGCTTAGGATCGGGCTACGAGCAGTACTTC. Translating gives CASSLGSGYEQYF.

This chain joins TRBV12-5 and TRBJ2-3, with 12 bases that match TRBD2. This CDR3 comprises 15 residues. CDR1 is LGHNT and CDR2 is FRNRAP in the germline V gene. With 1 base clipped from V and 4 bases from J, the junction kept 0 bases outside the gene matches. The CDR3 DNA reads TGTGCTAGTGGTTTGGGACTAGCGGGAGCAGATACGCAGTATTTT. Protein: CASGLGLAGADTQYF.

This chain connects TRBV15 to TRBJ1-1; D might be TRBD1 (6 bases). V dropped 0 bases and J dropped 11 bases, with 10 bases sitting between them. Germline V lookup: CDR1 LNHNV, CDR2 YYDKDF (reference sequence). There are 12 residues in the CDR3. The CDR3 DNA reads TGTGCCACCAGCAGAGATACAGGGCGTGCTTTCTTT. This translates into CATSRDTGRAFF.

The sample holds one count of this clone. The V gene is TRBV2, the J gene TRBJ1-5; D call uncertain. The germline CDR1 and CDR2 sequences are SNHLY and FYNNEI. V lost 5 bases and J 4 bases, leaving 12 bases between the germline ends. The CDR3 sequence is 14 residues long. CDR3 residues: CASSTARMNQPQHF. Here the CDR3 DNA reads TGTGCCAGCAGTACGGCCCGGATGAATCAGCCCCAGCATTTT.

V usage is TRBV6-4 and J usage is TRBJ1-2, with 7 bases lining up with TRBD1. Germline values: CDR1 MRHNA, CDR2 SNTAGT. V lost 5 bases and J lost 7; bases outside the gene matches: 16. The CDR3 is 16 amino acids. CDR3 residues: CASSLRPAGGLFGYTF. CDR3 bases: TGTGCCAGCAGTCTTAGACCCGCAGGGGGGTTGTTTGGCTACACCTTC.

This chain uses TRBV6-5 with TRBJ2-7; D may be TRBD1 (6 bases). The CDR3 is made up of 14 amino acids. V lost 10 bases, J lost 4 bases, and 20 bases lay in between. From germline, CDR1 is MNHEY and CDR2 SVGAGI. CDR3 nucleotide sequence: TGTGCCACCCATGACAGGTTCACCCCTTACGAGCAGTACTTC. The encoded protein is CATHDRFTPYEQYF.

This clone has only a few counts. V is TRBV14 and J is TRBJ2-1; D not certain. CDR3 length: 15 amino acids. The germline V gene has CDR1 SGHDN and CDR2 FVKESK. Trimming left V 2 bases short and J 3 bases short, with 11 bases between. CDR3 coding DNA: TGTGCCAGCAGCCAACGAACAAGACTCTACAATGAGCAGTTCTTC. Its protein is CASSQRTRLYNEQFF.